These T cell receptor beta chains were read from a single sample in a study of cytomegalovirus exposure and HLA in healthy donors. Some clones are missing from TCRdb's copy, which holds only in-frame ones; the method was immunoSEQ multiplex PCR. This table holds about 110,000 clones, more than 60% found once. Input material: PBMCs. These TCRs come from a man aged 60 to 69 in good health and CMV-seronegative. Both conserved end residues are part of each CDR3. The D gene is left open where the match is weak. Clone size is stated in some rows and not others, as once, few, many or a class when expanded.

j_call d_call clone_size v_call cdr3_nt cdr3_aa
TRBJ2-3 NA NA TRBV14 TGTGCCAGCAGCCCTAGCGTGATTAGGACAGATACGCAGTATTTT CASSPSVIRTDTQYF
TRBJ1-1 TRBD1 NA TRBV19 TGTGCCAGTAGTAGGGCGCAGGGGGTTAGGAACACTGAAGCTTTCTTT CASSRAQGVRNTEAFF
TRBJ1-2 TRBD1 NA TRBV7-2 TGTGCCAGCAGCCCGGGACAGGGGGGTGGTGGCTACACCTTC CASSPGQGGGGYTF
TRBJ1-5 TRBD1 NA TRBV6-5 TGTGCCAGCAAAAGACAGGGTGAGCAGCCCCAGCATTTT CASKRQGEQPQHF
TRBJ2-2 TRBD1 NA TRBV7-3 TGTGCCAGCAGCCACAGGGGGGAAGGCACCGGGGAGCTGTTTTTT CASSHRGEGTGELFF
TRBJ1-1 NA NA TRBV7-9 TGTGCCAGCACCCAGCGGCCGAACACTGAAGCTTTCTTT CASTQRPNTEAFF
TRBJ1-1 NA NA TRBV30 TGTGCCTGGAGAAGACGACTCGTACCCTCGAAGACTGAAGCTTTCTTT CAWRRRLVPSKTEAFF
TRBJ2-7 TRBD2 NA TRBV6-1 TGTGCCAGCAGTGATCCCCTCCGGGGAGGGATGAGGGAGCAGTACTTC CASSDPLRGGMREQYF
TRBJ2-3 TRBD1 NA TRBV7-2 TGTGCCAGCAGCTCGAGGGGGGCCGGGACAGGGGGGAGGAATACGCAGTATTTT CASSSRGAGTGGRNTQYF
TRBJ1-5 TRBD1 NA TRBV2 TGTGCCAGCAGGGGGGCAAGAGGGGGCCAGCCCCAGCATTTT CASRGARGGQPQHF
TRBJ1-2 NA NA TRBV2 TGTGCCAGCAGTGAATCCCCGACCATCCCAGGGGCCTATGGCTACACCTTC CASSESPTIPGAYGYTF
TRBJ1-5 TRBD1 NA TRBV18 TGTGCCAGCTCAGACGGGACAGGGAGGGGTCAGCCCCAGCATTTT CASSDGTGRGQPQHF
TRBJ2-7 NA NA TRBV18 TGTGCCAGCTCACCAGGGCAGGACTCCTACGAGCAGTACTTC CASSPGQDSYEQYF
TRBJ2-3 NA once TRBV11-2 TGTGCCAGCAGCTTGAGAGATACGCAGTATTTT CASSLRDTQYF
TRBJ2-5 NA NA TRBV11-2 TGTGCCAGCAGCTTAGATTTGCAGGGGGGCCAAGGGACCCAGTACTTC CASSLDLQGGQGTQYF
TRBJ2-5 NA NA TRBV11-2 TGTGCCAGCAGCTCCCGGCGGGGTAATCAAGAGACCCAGTACTTC CASSSRRGNQETQYF
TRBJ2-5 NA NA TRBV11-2 TGTGCCAGCAGCTTGAGGGGGGGGGAGACCCAGTACTTC CASSLRGGETQYF
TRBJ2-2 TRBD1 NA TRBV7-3 TGTGCCAGCAGCTTCCTCGCCTGGGACAGGGTGGGGACCGGGGAGCTGTTTTTT CASSFLAWDRVGTGELFF
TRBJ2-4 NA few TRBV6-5 TGTGCCAGCAGTTTCGTGGCGGGGTCGGGCAAAAACATTCAGTACTTC CASSFVAGSGKNIQYF
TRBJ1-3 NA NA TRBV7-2 TGTGCCAGCAGCCCCGGACAGAACTCTGGAAACACCATATATTTT CASSPGQNSGNTIYF
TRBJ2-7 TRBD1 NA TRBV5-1 TGCGCCAGCAGCTTGGCACAGGGGGTGTACTACGAGCAGTACTTC CASSLAQGVYYEQYF
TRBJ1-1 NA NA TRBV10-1 TGCGCCAGCAGCGTTTTGACAGTTGAAGCTTTCTTT CASSVLTVEAFF
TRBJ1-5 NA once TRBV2 TGTGCCAGCAGTAGGACAGTGGATCAGCCCCAGCATTTT CASSRTVDQPQHF
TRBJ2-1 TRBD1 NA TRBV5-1 TGCGCCAGCAGCGCAAGGGGGACAGTTGCCTACAATGAGCAGTTCTTC CASSARGTVAYNEQFF
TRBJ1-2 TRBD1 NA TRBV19 TGTGCCAGTAGTGGATTAGACAGGGGCTTTGATGGCTACACCTTC CASSGLDRGFDGYTF
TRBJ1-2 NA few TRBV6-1 TGTGCCACCCGCAATGACGGGTACTATGGCTACACCTTC CATRNDGYYGYTF
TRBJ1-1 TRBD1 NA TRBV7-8 TGTGCCAGCAGCCGACAGGGTCAGGGTGAAGCTTTCTTT CASSRQGQGEAFF
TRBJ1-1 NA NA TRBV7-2 TGTGCCAGCAGCTCCACTCGGAACACTGAAGCTTTCTTT CASSSTRNTEAFF
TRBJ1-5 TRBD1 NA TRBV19 TGTGCCAGTAGTATGGGGGCAGGGGCAGGGGGCAGCCAGCCCCAGCATTTT CASSMGAGAGGSQPQHF